One T cell receptor beta chain is described in this entry. Its ends do not fully match the called genes, so a read error is possible. Authors' processing steps: Cell counts per sample came from amplifying reference gene primers. The protocol was immunoSEQ multiplex PCR, while the TCRdb copy is restricted to in-frame clones and leaves out a portion. D and trimming come from the DNA, and the V and J calls and clone size come from that table. The sample consists of approximately 360,000 clones, more than 80% of them appearing once. The sample is drawn from a study of blood T cell repertoires in COVID-19. Study at large: The analysed material was cDNA or gDNA that came from T cells, B-cell-depleted T cells, or PBMCs.

The CDR3 consists of 12 residues. The germline CDR1 and CDR2 sequences are MDHEN and SYDVKM. The chain recombines TRBV28 with TRBJ2-2; 7 positions agree with TRBD1. The sample taken for sequencing was peripheral blood. This receptor was obtained from a man aged 40-49 years with acute or convalescent COVID-19. The CDR3 sequence: CASSLGHRGEYF. The CDR3 nucleotides read TGTGCCAGCAGTTTAGGACACAGGGGAGAATATTTT.